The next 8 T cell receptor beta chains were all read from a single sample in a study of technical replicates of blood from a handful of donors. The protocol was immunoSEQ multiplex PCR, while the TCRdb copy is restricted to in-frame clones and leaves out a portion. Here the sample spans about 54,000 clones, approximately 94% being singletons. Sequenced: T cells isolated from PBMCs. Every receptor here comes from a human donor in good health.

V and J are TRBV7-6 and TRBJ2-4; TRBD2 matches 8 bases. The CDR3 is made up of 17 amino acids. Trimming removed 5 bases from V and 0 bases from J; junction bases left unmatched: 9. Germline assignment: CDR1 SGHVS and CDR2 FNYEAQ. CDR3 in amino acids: CASSLPREGKAKNIQYF. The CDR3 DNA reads TGTGCCAGCAGCCTCCCTCGGGAGGGGAAAGCCAAAAACATTCAGTACTTC.

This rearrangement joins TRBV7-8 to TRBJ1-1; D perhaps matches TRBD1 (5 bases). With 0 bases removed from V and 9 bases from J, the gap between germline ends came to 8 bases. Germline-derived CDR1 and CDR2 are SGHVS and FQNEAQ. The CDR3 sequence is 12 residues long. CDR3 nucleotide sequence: TGTGCCAGCAGCTTAGCGGAGGGGCAAGCTTTCTTT. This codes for CASSLAEGQAFF.

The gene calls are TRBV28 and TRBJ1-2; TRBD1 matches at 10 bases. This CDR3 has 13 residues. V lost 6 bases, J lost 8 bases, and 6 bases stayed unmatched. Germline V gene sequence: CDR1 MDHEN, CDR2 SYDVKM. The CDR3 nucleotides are TGTGCCAGCAGAGGGGACAGGGGCGGGGGCTACACCTTC. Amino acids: CASRGDRGGGYTF.

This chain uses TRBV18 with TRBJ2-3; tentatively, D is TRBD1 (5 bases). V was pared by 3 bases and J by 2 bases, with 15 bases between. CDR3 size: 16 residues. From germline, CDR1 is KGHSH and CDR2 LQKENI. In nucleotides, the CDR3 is TGTGCCAGCTCACCTCAGGTACAGGCAGACACAGATACGCAGTATTTT. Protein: CASSPQVQADTDTQYF.

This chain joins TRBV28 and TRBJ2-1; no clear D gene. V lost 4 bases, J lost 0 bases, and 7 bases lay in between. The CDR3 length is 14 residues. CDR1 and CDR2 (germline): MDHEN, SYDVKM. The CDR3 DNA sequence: TGTGCCAGCAGTTGGGCTTCCTCCTACAATGAGCAGTTCTTC. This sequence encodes CASSWASSYNEQFF. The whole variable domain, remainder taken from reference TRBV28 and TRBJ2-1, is DVKVTQSSRYLVKRTGEKVFLECVQDMDHENMFWYRQDPGLGLRLIYFSYDVKMKEKGDIPEGYSVSREKKERFSLILESASTNQTSMYLCASSWASSYNEQFFGPGTRLTVL.

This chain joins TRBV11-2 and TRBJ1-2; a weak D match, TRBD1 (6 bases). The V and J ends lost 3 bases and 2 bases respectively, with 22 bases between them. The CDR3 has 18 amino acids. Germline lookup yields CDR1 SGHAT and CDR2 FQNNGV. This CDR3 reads CASSFSTGDSVGNYGYTF. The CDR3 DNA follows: TGTGCCAGCAGCTTCTCGACAGGAGACTCGGTGGGGAACTATGGCTACACCTTC.

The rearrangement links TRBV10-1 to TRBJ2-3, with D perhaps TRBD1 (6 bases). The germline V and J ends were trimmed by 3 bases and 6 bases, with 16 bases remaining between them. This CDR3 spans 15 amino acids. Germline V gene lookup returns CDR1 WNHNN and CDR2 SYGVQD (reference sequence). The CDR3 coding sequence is TGCGCCAGCAGTGATTTCGTAGGGGGTCGGGATACGCAGTATTTT. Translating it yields CASSDFVGGRDTQYF.

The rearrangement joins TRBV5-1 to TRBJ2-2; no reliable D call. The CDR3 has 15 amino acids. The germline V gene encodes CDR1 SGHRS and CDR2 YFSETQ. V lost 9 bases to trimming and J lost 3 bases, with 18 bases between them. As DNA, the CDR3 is TGCGCCACGACTGTCGGCGGCCTATACACCGGGGAGCTGTTTTTT. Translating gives CATTVGGLYTGELFF. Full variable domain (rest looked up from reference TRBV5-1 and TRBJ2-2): KAGVTQTPRYLIKTRGQQVTLSCSPISGHRSVSWYQQTPGQGLQFLFEYFSETQRNKGNFPGRFSGRQFSNSRSEMNVSTLELGDSALYLCATTVGGLYTGELFFGEGSRLTVL.